Below, 31 T cell receptor beta chains from the same sample are listed, as sequenced in a study of T cell repertoires in aging, cancer and after chemotherapy. A mixed TRB-A/B primer pool amplified rearranged TRB by multiplex touch-down PCR. A single record per CDR3 protein comes from TCRdb applying MiXCR to the multiplex PCR reads. Among about 11,000 distinct CDR3 sequences, roughly a quarter were seen once, and the ten largest hold approximately 2%. Peripheral blood genomic DNA, not sorted cells or RNA, was the template. The sequencing sample was made of blood. These receptors were obtained from a human donor in good health.

This chain uses TRBV5-4 with TRBJ2-5, with a possible D match to TRBD1 (6 bases). The V end was cut by 3 bases, the J end by 3 bases, with 15 bases between. CDR3 length equals 15 residues. Germline CDR1 and CDR2: SGHNT and YYREEE (reference sequence). The CDR3 spells CASSSPRGKEETQYF. The CDR3 DNA is TGTGCCAGCAGCTCCCCAAGGGGGAAAGAAGAGACCCAGTACTTC.

The CDR3 reads CASSEDPGETQYF. The CDR3 bases are TGTGCCAGCAGTGAAGATCCGGGAGAGACCCAGTACTTC. The chain recombines TRBV6-5 with TRBJ2-5; D uncertain. Germline values: CDR1 MNHEY, CDR2 SVGAGI. The CDR3 is 13 amino acids. V lost 5 bases and J 4 bases, leaving 11 bases between the germline ends.

The CDR3 is CASSYRQGSEAFF. CDR3 DNA: TGCGCCAGCAGCTACAGACAGGGGAGTGAAGCTTTCTTT. The chain couples TRBV5-1 to TRBJ1-1, with 8 bases fitting TRBD1. CDR1 is SGHRS, CDR2 YFSETQ, per germline. CDR3 length: 13 amino acids. The J segment lost 7 bases and the V segment lost 3 bases, leaving 5 bases of the junction unmatched.

In its sample, this clonotype is medium-sized. The rearrangement uses TRBV30 and TRBJ1-1; D is unresolved. CDR3 size: 15 residues. V was clipped by 4 bases and J by 1 base, with 16 bases between them. Germline values: CDR1 GTSNPN, CDR2 SVGIG (reference sequence). The DNA for the CDR3 is TGTGCCTGGAAAGTTCCCTTCCGGGAGAACACTGAAGCTTTCTTT. Its protein is CAWKVPFRENTEAFF.

This clonotype has just a few counts. This sequence joins TRBV5-6 and TRBJ2-3; D perhaps matches TRBD1 (6 bases). Germline V gene sequence: CDR1 SGHDT, CDR2 YYEEEE. This CDR3 region has 15 residues. Trimming left V 4 bases short and J 5 bases short, with 17 bases between. DNA of the CDR3: TGTGCCAGCAGCCGGGACATCTACACGGGAGATACGCAGTATTTT. Residues: CASSRDIYTGDTQYF.

The chain recombines TRBV6-2 or TRBV6-3 with TRBJ2-5; D gene uncertain. This CDR3 is 12 amino acids long. The V end was cut by 10 bases, the J end by 5 bases, with 14 bases between. CDR1 and CDR2 (germline): MNHEY, SVGEGT. For the CDR3, the DNA is TGTGCCATCAGCGAAGACACGGAGACCCAGTACTTC. As protein: CAISEDTETQYF.

This clonotype came up a few times. This sequence joins TRBV10-3 and TRBJ2-5; D remains unclear. CDR1 ENHRY and CDR2 SYGVKD come from the germline V gene. V dropped 0 bases and J dropped 5 bases, with 10 bases sitting between them. The CDR3 consists of 14 residues. The chain's CDR3 is CAISESSAVETQYF. CDR3 nucleotides: TGTGCCATCAGTGAGTCTTCGGCGGTGGAGACCCAGTACTTC.

The V gene is TRBV4-2, the J gene TRBJ1-3; D call uncertain. Germline V gene lookup returns CDR1 LGHNA and CDR2 YNFKEQ. Trimming removed 4 bases at V and 0 bases at J, with 19 bases between. This CDR3 has 18 residues. The DNA for the CDR3 is TGTGCCAGCAGCCGGATGATGCGGGGTTCAAGCTCTGGAAACACCATATATTTT. Protein: CASSRMMRGSSSGNTIYF.

The chain has TRBV5-1 and TRBJ1-1; D gene unclear. V was cut by 1 base and J by 2 bases, with 9 bases left in between. The CDR3 runs 14 residues. Germline V gives CDR1 SGHRS, CDR2 YFSETQ. CDR3 bases: TGCGCCAGCAGCTTGCAAGGAGGCAACACTGAAGCTTTCTTT. Translating it yields CASSLQGGNTEAFF.

This chain connects TRBV12-3 or TRBV12-4 to TRBJ2-2; 9 positions agree with TRBD1. The junction had 5 bases not matched to a gene; V was cut back by 5 bases and J by 4 bases. CDR3 length: 15 amino acids. The CDR3 is CASSPRDRVTGELFF. CDR3 DNA sequence: TGTGCCAGCAGTCCCCGGGACAGGGTCACCGGGGAGCTGTTTTTT.

V gene TRBV6-2 or TRBV6-3 combines with J gene TRBJ2-2; 8 nucleotides align to TRBD2. The CDR3 is made up of 17 amino acids. CDR1 and CDR2 (germline): MNHEY, SVGEGT. Trimming at V came to 6 bases and at J to 5 bases, leaving 14 bases not matched to a gene. CDR3 sequence (DNA): TGTGCCAGCAGGGCTACCACGGGACTAGTTGGGACCGGGGAGCTGTTTTTT. Encoded protein: CASRATTGLVGTGELFF.

This clonotype was detected a few times. J is TRBJ1-2 and V is TRBV27, with D possibly TRBD1 on 5 matching bases. CDR1 is MNHEY, CDR2 SMNVEV, per germline (reference sequence). Trimming pared 5 bases from V and 8 bases from J, leaving 18 bases between. The CDR3 contains 14 residues. CDR3 loop: CASSSGRRGGGYTF. CDR3 bases: TGTGCCAGCAGTAGCGGAAGGAGGGGAGGAGGCTACACCTTC.

V is TRBV19 and J is TRBJ2-4; 10 nucleotides line up with TRBD1. The CDR3 is made up of 15 amino acids. Germline CDR1 and CDR2: LNHDA and SQIVND (reference sequence). V shed 3 bases and J 5 bases; nucleotides not matched to a gene: 4. As DNA, the CDR3 is TGTGCCAGTAGTATGGGACAGGGGTCACAAAACATTCAGTACTTC. This translates into CASSMGQGSQNIQYF.

Only a few counts were recorded for this clonotype. The chain is built from TRBV7-9 and TRBJ2-1; 7 positions match TRBD2. The length of the CDR3 is 14 residues. CDR1 and CDR2 (germline): SEHNR, FQNEAQ (reference sequence). The ends lost 7 bases at V and 4 bases at J; junction bases unmatched: 7. CDR3 amino acids: CASMGGAPYNEQFF. The CDR3 DNA follows: TGTGCCAGCATGGGAGGGGCTCCTTACAATGAGCAGTTCTTC.

By share of the sample, this clonotype is medium-sized (0.01 to 0.1%). The chain uses TRBV6-5 and TRBJ1-1; unclear D gene. The germline V gene encodes CDR1 MNHEY and CDR2 SVGAGI. The CDR3 has 13 residues. The ends were cut back, 2 bases at V and 1 base at J, with 5 bases in the middle. CDR3 protein: CASSYDWNTEAFF. In DNA, the CDR3 is TGTGCCAGCAGTTACGACTGGAACACTGAAGCTTTCTTT.

CDR3 coding DNA: TGTGCCAGCGTATCCGGGGCCTTTAGGGGGGCCAACGTCCTGACTTTC. Encoded protein: CASVSGAFRGANVLTF. This rearrangement joins TRBV2 to TRBJ2-6; D assignment may be TRBD1 or TRBD2 (5 bases each). In germline, CDR1 is SNHLY, CDR2 FYNNEI. This CDR3 is 16 amino acids long. The V gene lost 8 bases and the J gene lost 4 bases, with 18 bases spanning the gap.

The chain joins TRBV6-5 to TRBJ2-1, with TRBD2 identical over 7 bases. The length of the CDR3 is 17 residues. Germline V gene data show CDR1 as MNHEY and CDR2 as SVGAGI. With V trimmed by 0 bases and J by 9 bases, 14 bases remained unmatched. The CDR3 protein is CASSYSTASGGGFEQFF. In nucleotides, the CDR3 is TGTGCCAGCAGTTACTCGACGGCTAGCGGAGGAGGATTTGAGCAGTTCTTC.

By share, this clonotype ranks as medium-sized. This chain joins TRBV5-4 and TRBJ2-7, with D perhaps TRBD2 (5 bases). V was pared by 4 bases and J by 3 bases, with 11 bases between. Germline CDR1 SGHNT, CDR2 YYREEE (reference sequence). The CDR3 runs to 13 residues. The CDR3 loop reads CASSAGPIYEQYF. CDR3 bases: TGTGCCAGCAGCGCGGGTCCAATCTACGAGCAGTACTTC.

As to this clonotype: A clone one base away is much larger, so this may be a read error. The rearrangement joins TRBV19 to TRBJ1-1; 8 bases agree with TRBD1. Germline V CDR1 and CDR2: LNHDA, SQIVND (reference sequence). The V segment lost 5 bases and the J segment 3 bases; nucleotides outside the gene matches: 5. CDR3 size: 14 residues. The CDR3 region is CASSEGQVDTEAFF. The CDR3 DNA follows: TGTGCCAGTAGTGAGGGACAGGTTGACACTGAAGCTTTCTTT.

V usage is TRBV20-1 and J usage is TRBJ2-3; 10 bases are shared with TRBD2. This CDR3 has 17 residues. J gave up 4 bases and V 0 bases, and 10 bases lay outside the gene matches. CDR1 is DFQATT, CDR2 SNEGSKA, per germline (reference sequence). CDR3 sequence (DNA): TGCAGTGCTAGAGACACCTTTAGCGGGGGGCCCGCAGATACGCAGTATTTT. This codes for CSARDTFSGGPADTQYF.

The table lists this clonotype with a few counts. The chain is built from TRBV7-3 and TRBJ2-1; maybe TRBD2 (7 bases). Germline CDR1 and CDR2: SGHTA and FQGTGA. V was pared by 1 base and J by 2 bases, with 9 bases between. The CDR3 runs to 15 residues. CDR3: CASSLRGGTYNEQFF. The CDR3 coding sequence is TGTGCCAGCAGCTTAAGGGGGGGCACCTACAATGAGCAGTTCTTC.

The chain joins TRBV6-6 to TRBJ1-5, with 7 bases identical to TRBD1. This CDR3 comprises 15 residues. Germline values: CDR1 MNHNY, CDR2 SVGAGI (reference sequence). J lost 5 bases, V lost 0 bases, and 4 bases had no gene match. The CDR3 region is CASSYSLGTDQPQHF. DNA for the CDR3: TGTGCCAGCAGTTACTCGCTGGGGACAGATCAGCCCCAGCATTTT.

The J gene is TRBJ1-5, the V gene TRBV27, with unresolved D. The CDR3 runs to 14 residues. V was clipped by 6 bases and J by 1 base, with 10 bases between them. Per the germline V gene, CDR1 is MNHEY and CDR2 is SMNVEV (reference sequence). DNA for the CDR3: TGTGCCAGCAGATTGCTGGGAAGCAATCAGCCCCAGCATTTT. As protein: CASRLLGSNQPQHF.

This clonotype was seen more than once but under ten times. This chain links TRBV6-5 with TRBJ2-1, with TRBD2 matching over 10 bases. The ends lost 4 bases at V and 8 bases at J; junction bases unmatched: 11. Germline V gives CDR1 MNHEY, CDR2 SVGAGI. The CDR3 loop spans 16 amino acids. DNA of the CDR3: TGTGCCAGCAGTTCCCCGCTTAGCGGGGGGTGGTATGAGCAGTTCTTC. Translation: CASSSPLSGGWYEQFF.

The V and J genes are TRBV20-1 and TRBJ2-1, with 7 positions matching TRBD2. The germline V gene has CDR1 DFQATT and CDR2 SNEGSKA (reference sequence). With 1 base clipped from V and 1 base from J, the junction kept 4 bases outside the gene matches. This CDR3 is 15 amino acids long. The CDR3 region is CSARVTGGSYNEQFF. DNA of the CDR3: TGCAGTGCTAGAGTGACGGGGGGATCCTACAATGAGCAGTTCTTC.

The chain couples TRBV29-1 to TRBJ2-5; no clear D. CDR1 and CDR2 from the germline V gene are SQVTM and ANQGSEA. This CDR3 has 12 residues. V was clipped by 5 bases and J by 1 base, with 8 bases between them. CDR3 sequence: CSVWSSQETQYF. The CDR3 DNA sequence: TGCAGCGTTTGGAGCAGCCAAGAGACCCAGTACTTC.

By proportion, this clonotype is medium-sized. The rearrangement uses TRBV5-4 and TRBJ1-6; weak D call: TRBD1 (5 bases). The CDR3 has 15 residues. V gave up 1 base and J gave up 10 bases, with 15 bases separating them. Germline values: CDR1 SGHNT, CDR2 YYREEE (reference sequence). The CDR3 reads CASSLFSQGGSPLHF. The CDR3 DNA reads as TGTGCCAGCAGCTTGTTTTCCCAGGGTGGGTCACCCCTCCACTTT.

This clonotype was observed a few times. The chain carries TRBV6-1 and TRBJ2-1; the match to TRBD2 covers 12 bases. Trimming removed 5 bases from V and 5 bases from J; junction bases left unmatched: 4. Germline V CDR1 and CDR2: MNHNS, SASEGT. CDR3 length equals 15 residues. CDR3 coding DNA: TGTGCCAGCAGTACACTAGCGGGGGGTAACAATGAGCAGTTCTTC. Translation: CASSTLAGGNNEQFF.

On this clonotype: Possible read error: a much larger clone is one base away. The gene calls are TRBV7-2 and TRBJ2-1; 7 bases are a match to TRBD1. CDR3 length: 15 residues. CDR1 is SGHTA and CDR2 is FQGNSA in the germline V gene. The CDR3 DNA follows: TGTGCCAGCAGCTTAGGGGGTAGGGGGCACAATGAGAAGTTCTTC. Translated, it gives CASSLGGRGHNEKFF.

The chain recombines TRBV5-5 with TRBJ2-5; 10 bases are a match to TRBD1. The V gene end was trimmed by 4 bases and the J gene end by 5 bases; junction bases not matched to a gene: 11. The CDR3 runs 16 residues. Germline V gene data show CDR1 as SGHKS and CDR2 as YYEKEE (reference sequence). CDR3 amino acids: CASSPSWDRGGETQYF. DNA for the CDR3: TGTGCCAGCAGCCCGTCCTGGGACAGGGGAGGGGAGACCCAGTACTTC.

V and J are TRBV7-6 and TRBJ2-3, with no clear D. The CDR3 consists of 13 residues. Looked up from germline, CDR1 is SGHVS and CDR2 is FNYEAQ. Trimming cost V 1 base and J 4 bases, with 6 bases left between them. The CDR3 loop reads CASSLEVADTQYF. CDR3 bases: TGTGCCAGCAGCTTAGAGGTGGCAGATACGCAGTATTTT. Variable domain in full (rest from reference TRBV7-6 and TRBJ2-3): GAGVSQSPRYKVTKRGQDVALRCDPISGHVSLYWYRQALGQGPEFLTYFNYEAQQDKSGLPNDRFSAERPEGSISTLTIQRTEQRDSAMYRCASSLEVADTQYFGPGTRLTVL.